The rows below give T cell receptor beta chains drawn from one sample of a study of blood T cell repertoires in COVID-19. Method: immunoSEQ multiplex PCR; TCRdb's copy keeps in-frame clones and lacks some. The table includes some 270,000 clones, 80% to 90% detected once. Sample: PBMCs or T cells enriched from blood (not recorded which). The receptors originated from a woman aged 40 to 49 who had been exposed to COVID-19. Both conserved end residues are part of each CDR3. Clone size, where shown, is once, few, many, or a class for clones that have expanded.

TRBV9	.	TRBJ1-3	CASSLSGTGVSGNTIYF
TRBV5-5	.	TRBJ2-5	CASSGGRDPLWTQYF
TRBV2	.	TRBJ2-3	CASSEAESGGPPGQYF
TRBV7-2	.	TRBJ1-2	CASSSQAIYGYTF
TRBV28	.	TRBJ1-3	CASSLGQAGRNTIYF
TRBV18	.	TRBJ1-1	CASSPPELRNTEAFF
TRBV10-3	.	TRBJ2-2	CAISGQAGGTGELFF
TRBV28	.	TRBJ1-1	CASSSGGPTEAFF
TRBV28	once	TRBJ2-3	CASSLEGGFSTDTQYF
TRBV19	.	TRBJ1-5	CASSNLRAGQPQHF
TRBV11-2	.	TRBJ2-7	CASSLGGPPYEQYF
TRBV24-1	.	TRBJ1-5	CATSERDSYSNQPQHF
TRBV6-4	.	TRBJ1-1	CASSVTPLGQGAGTEAFF
TRBV21-1	.	TRBJ1-1	CANLLRDRDTEAFF
TRBV7-9	.	TRBJ1-3	CASSLTGGVSGNTIYF
TRBV5-1	.	TRBJ1-1	CASSSTGNTEAFF
TRBV27	.	TRBJ1-5	CASKLTGGINQPQHF
TRBV2	.	TRBJ1-2	CASSQGQGAHSYGYTF
TRBV4-3	.	TRBJ2-3	CASSQSERTSGSTDTQYF
TRBV28	.	TRBJ1-1	CASRRDRARDTEAFF
TRBV19	once	TRBJ1-5	CASSISLGANQPQHF
TRBV4-1	.	TRBJ1-1	CASSPSGTGSTEAFF
TRBV3-1/TRBV3-2	.	TRBJ1-3	CASSPSSGNTIYF
TRBV12-3/TRBV12-4	.	TRBJ1-2	CASSGQRRDGYTF
TRBV19	few	TRBJ2-2	CASSKTSGRVNTGELFF
TRBV24-1	.	TRBJ2-2	CATSDSTGGVNTGELFF
TRBV27	.	TRBJ2-2	CASKGKAGTYPTGELFF
TRBV5-4	.	TRBJ1-2	CASSLGGQGAYGYTF
TRBV4-3	.	TRBJ1-3	CASSQGTVAGNTIYF
TRBV5-4	.	TRBJ2-5	CASSRMDRAKRSQYF
TRBV27	.	TRBJ2-5	CASRRSAFTGTRPETQYF
TRBV9	.	TRBJ2-3	CASSVEGLASADTQYF
TRBV6-6	.	TRBJ1-1	CASSYGEVAFF
TRBV6-5	once	TRBJ1-2	CASSYMGQGAYGYTF
TRBV5-1	few	TRBJ2-2	CASSLAGNTGELFF
TRBV4-2	.	TRBJ1-2	CASSQETGGDSGYTF
TRBV6-5	.	TRBJ1-3	CASRPTGASGNTIYF